This is a list of T cell receptor beta chains from one sample in a study of cytomegalovirus exposure and HLA in healthy donors. TCRdb keeps only in-frame clones here, not all; method: immunoSEQ multiplex PCR. There are roughly 97,000 clones in the sample; 73% occur only once, and less than 4% lies in the top ten. The sequencing sample was made of PBMCs. These receptors originate from a middle-aged man in good health and CMV-seronegative. Each CDR3 is given with its conserved first and last residue. The D gene is left open where the match is weak. Some rows mark clone size as missing; the rest say once, few, many or name a class of expanded clone.

j_call clone_size v_call d_call cdr3_aa cdr3_nt
TRBJ1-4 once TRBV7-6 . CASSSRGGTNEKLFF TGTGCCAGCAGCTCACGTGGAGGGACTAATGAAAAACTGTTTTTT
TRBJ2-7 . TRBV4-2 TRBD1 CASSPRTGYYEQYF TGTGCCAGCAGCCCGCGGACAGGCTACTACGAGCAGTACTTC
TRBJ1-6 once TRBV6-1 TRBD1 CASRAGTGYNSPLHF TGTGCCAGCAGAGCCGGGACAGGATATAATTCACCCCTCCACTTT
TRBJ1-5 . TRBV19 . CASSISGDQPQHF TGTGCCAGTAGTATTTCAGGGGATCAGCCCCAGCATTTT
TRBJ2-7 . TRBV10-3 . CAIKGNPREGQPDLYEQYF TGTGCCATCAAAGGAAACCCCCGCGAAGGACAACCAGACCTGTACGAGCAGTACTTC
TRBJ2-4 . TRBV6-5 . CASSIQLGGGNIQYF TGTGCCAGCAGCATCCAACTAGGGGGTGGGAACATTCAGTACTTC
TRBJ1-1 . TRBV4-2 . CASSPGGRTEAFF TGTGCCAGCAGCCCGGGGGGTCGCACTGAAGCTTTCTTT
TRBJ2-5 . TRBV5-6 . CASSLTGGGTQYF TGTGCCAGCAGCTTAACAGGTGGCGGGACCCAGTACTTC
TRBJ1-1 . TRBV29-1 . CSVGIPAPDSGNTEAFF TGCAGCGTTGGCATACCCGCTCCGGACAGCGGGAACACTGAAGCTTTCTTT
TRBJ2-7 . TRBV5-1 . CASSLTENEQYF TGCGCCAGCAGCCTCACCGAGAACGAGCAGTACTTC
TRBJ1-6 . TRBV9 TRBD1 CASSARQGNSPLHF TGTGCCAGCAGCGCCCGACAGGGAAATTCACCCCTCCACTTT
TRBJ2-5 . TRBV19 . CASSPVGGLETQYF TGTGCCAGTAGCCCCGTAGGAGGCTTAGAGACCCAGTACTTC
TRBJ1-1 . TRBV28 . CASSSGQNTEAFF TGTGCCAGCAGTTCGGGACAGAACACTGAAGCTTTCTTT
TRBJ2-3 . TRBV28 . CASSFPFPLPGQSTDTQYF TGTGCCAGCAGTTTCCCCTTTCCCCTACCAGGACAGAGCACAGATACGCAGTATTTT
TRBJ2-7 . TRBV25-1 . CASSELLGAVHEQYF TGTGCCAGCAGTGAACTGTTAGGCGCGGTCCACGAGCAGTACTTC
TRBJ2-2 . TRBV5-1 TRBD2 CASRRGGADGELFF TGCGCCAGCAGACGCGGGGGGGCGGACGGGGAGCTGTTTTTT